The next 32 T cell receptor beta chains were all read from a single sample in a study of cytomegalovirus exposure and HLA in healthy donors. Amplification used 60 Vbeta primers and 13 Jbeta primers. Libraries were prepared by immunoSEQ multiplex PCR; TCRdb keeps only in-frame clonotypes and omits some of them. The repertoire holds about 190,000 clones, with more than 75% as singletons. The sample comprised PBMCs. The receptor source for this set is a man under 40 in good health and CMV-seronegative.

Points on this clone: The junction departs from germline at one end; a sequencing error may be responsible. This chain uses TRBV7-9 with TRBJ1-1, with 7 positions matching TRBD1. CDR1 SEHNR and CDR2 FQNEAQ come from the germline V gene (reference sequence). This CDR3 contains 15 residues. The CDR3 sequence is CSSSTTGISNTEAFF. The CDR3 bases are TGTTCCAGCAGCACGACAGGGATCTCGAACACTGAAGCTTTCTTT.

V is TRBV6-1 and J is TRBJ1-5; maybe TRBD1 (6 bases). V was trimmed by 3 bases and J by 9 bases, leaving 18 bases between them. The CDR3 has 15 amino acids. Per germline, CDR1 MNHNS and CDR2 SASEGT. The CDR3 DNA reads TGTGCCAGCAGTGATGGGGGCCTAGCTTCGAGGCCCCAGCATTTT. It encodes CASSDGGLASRPQHF.

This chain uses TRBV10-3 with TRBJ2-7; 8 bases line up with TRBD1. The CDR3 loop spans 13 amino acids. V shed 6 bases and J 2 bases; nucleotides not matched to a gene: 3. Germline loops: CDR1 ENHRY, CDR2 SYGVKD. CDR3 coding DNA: TGTGCCATCAGGGACAGGGAAACCTACGAGCAGTACTTC. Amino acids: CAIRDRETYEQYF.

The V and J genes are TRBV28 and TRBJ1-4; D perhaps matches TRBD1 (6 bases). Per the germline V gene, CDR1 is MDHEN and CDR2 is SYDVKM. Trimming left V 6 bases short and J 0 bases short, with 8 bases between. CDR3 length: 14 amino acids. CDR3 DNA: TGTGCCAGCAGACAGGGCTCAACTAATGAAAAACTGTTTTTT. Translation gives CASRQGSTNEKLFF.

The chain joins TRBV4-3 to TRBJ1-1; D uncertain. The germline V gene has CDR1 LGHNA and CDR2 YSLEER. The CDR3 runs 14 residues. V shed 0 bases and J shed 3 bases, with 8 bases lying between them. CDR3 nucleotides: TGCGCCAGCAGCCAAGAGGGCAGTGACACTGAAGCTTTCTTT. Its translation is CASSQEGSDTEAFF.

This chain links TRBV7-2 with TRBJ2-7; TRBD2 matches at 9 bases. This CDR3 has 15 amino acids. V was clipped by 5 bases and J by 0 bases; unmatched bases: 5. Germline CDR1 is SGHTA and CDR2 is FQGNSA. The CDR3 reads CASSTYSGSSYEQYF. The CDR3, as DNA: TGTGCCAGCAGCACCTATAGCGGGAGCTCCTACGAGCAGTACTTC.

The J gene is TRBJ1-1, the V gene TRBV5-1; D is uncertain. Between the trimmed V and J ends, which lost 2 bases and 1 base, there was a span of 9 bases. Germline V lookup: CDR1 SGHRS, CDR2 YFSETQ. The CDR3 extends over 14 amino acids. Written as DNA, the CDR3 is TGCGCCAGCAGCTTACGGAGAGAGAACACTGAAGCTTTCTTT. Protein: CASSLRRENTEAFF. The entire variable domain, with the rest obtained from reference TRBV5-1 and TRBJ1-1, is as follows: KAGVTQTPRYLIKTRGQQVTLSCSPISGHRSVSWYQQTPGQGLQFLFEYFSETQRNKGNFPGRFSGRQFSNSRSEMNVSTLELGDSALYLCASSLRRENTEAFFGQGTRLTVV.

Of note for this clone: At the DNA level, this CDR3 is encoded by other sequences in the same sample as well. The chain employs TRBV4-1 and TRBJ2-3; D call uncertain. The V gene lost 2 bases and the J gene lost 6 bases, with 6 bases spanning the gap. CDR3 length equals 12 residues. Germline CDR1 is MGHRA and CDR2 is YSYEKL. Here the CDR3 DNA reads TGCGCCAGCAGCCAACACTATGATACGCAGTATTTT. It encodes CASSQHYDTQYF.

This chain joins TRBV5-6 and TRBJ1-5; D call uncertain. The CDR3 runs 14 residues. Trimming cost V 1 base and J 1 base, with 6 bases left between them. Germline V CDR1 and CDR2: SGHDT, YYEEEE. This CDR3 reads CASSLLRSNQPQHF. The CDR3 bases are TGTGCCAGCAGCTTGCTCAGGAGCAATCAGCCCCAGCATTTT.

CDR3 sequence: CASSLAFSGPVDEQYF. The CDR3 bases are TGTGCCAGCAGCTTAGCGTTTAGCGGCCCCGTCGACGAGCAGTACTTC. J is TRBJ2-7 and V is TRBV7-8; D may be TRBD2 (6 bases). V was trimmed by 0 bases and J by 5 bases, leaving 17 bases between them. CDR1 is SGHVS and CDR2 is FQNEAQ in the germline V gene. This CDR3 has 16 amino acids.

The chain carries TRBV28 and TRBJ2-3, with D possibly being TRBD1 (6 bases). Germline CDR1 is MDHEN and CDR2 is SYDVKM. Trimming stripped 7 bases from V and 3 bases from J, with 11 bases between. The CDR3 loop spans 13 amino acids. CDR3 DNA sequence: TGTGCCAGCATGGCAGGGGTGACAGATACGCAGTATTTT. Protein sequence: CASMAGVTDTQYF.

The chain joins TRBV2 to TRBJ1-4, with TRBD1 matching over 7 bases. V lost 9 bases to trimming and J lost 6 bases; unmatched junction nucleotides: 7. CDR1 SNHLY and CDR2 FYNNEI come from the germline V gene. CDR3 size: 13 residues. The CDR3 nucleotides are TGTGCCAGTGGGACAGACTTTTATGAAAAACTGTTTTTT. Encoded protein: CASGTDFYEKLFF.

The CDR3 DNA sequence: TGTGCCAGCAGCTTAGTGCCGGGACTAGAAGGAGTTGAGCAGTTCTTC. As protein: CASSLVPGLEGVEQFF. The chain links TRBV7-9 to TRBJ2-1; TRBD2 matches at 8 bases. The germline V gene encodes CDR1 SEHNR and CDR2 FQNEAQ (reference sequence). The CDR3 is made up of 16 amino acids. Unmatched junction bases numbered 11, after V lost 1 base and J lost 9 bases.

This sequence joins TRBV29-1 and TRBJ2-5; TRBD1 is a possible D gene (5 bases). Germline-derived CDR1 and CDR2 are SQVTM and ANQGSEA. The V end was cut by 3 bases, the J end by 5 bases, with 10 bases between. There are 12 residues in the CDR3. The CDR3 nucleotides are TGCAGCGTTGACAGGGTCATTGAGACCCAGTACTTC. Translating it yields CSVDRVIETQYF.

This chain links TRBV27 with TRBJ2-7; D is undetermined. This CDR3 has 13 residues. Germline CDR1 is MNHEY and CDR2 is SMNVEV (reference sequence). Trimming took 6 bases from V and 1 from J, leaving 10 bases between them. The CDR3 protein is CASRSHSSYEQYF. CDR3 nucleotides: TGTGCCAGCAGGTCCCACAGTTCCTACGAGCAGTACTTC.

The CDR3 here is CASSDRAGSREQYF. As DNA, the CDR3 is TGTGCCAGCAGTGATAGGGCAGGGTCACGCGAGCAGTACTTC. The J gene is TRBJ2-7, the V gene TRBV6-4, with a possible D match to TRBD1 (5 bases). Germline V CDR1 and CDR2: MRHNA, SNTAGT. The CDR3 contains 14 residues. V was shortened by 3 bases and J by 6 bases, with 15 bases between the two germline ends.

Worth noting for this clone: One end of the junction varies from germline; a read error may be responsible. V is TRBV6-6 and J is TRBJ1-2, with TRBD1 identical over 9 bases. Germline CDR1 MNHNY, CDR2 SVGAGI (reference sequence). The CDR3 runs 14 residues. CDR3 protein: CASSNSGQGYGYTF. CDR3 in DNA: TGTGCCAGCAGTAACTCGGGACAGGGTTATGGCTACACCTTC.

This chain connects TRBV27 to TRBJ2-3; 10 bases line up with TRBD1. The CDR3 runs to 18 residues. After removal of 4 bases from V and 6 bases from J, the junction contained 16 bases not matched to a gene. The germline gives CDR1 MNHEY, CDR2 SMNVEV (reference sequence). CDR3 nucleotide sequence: TGTGCCAGCAGTTGGTGGGGACAGGGGTTTCGGGGTGGGGATACGCAGTATTTT. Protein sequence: CASSWWGQGFRGGDTQYF.

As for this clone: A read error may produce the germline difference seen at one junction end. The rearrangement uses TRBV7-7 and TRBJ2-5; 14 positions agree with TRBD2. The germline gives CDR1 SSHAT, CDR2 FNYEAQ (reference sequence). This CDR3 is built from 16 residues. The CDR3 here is CASSSGTSGGGEAQYF. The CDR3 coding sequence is TGTGCTAGCAGCTCCGGGACTAGCGGGGGTGGAGAGGCCCAGTACTTC.

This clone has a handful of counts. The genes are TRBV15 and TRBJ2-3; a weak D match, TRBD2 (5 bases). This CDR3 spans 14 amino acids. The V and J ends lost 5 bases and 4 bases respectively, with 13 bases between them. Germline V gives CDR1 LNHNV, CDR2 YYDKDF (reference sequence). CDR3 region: CATSLVGIADTQYF. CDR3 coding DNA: TGTGCCACCAGCCTCGTCGGGATCGCAGATACGCAGTATTTT. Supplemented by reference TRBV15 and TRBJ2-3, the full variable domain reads DAMVIQNPRYQVTQFGKPVTLSCSQTLNHNVMYWYQQKSSQAPKLLFHYYDKDFNNEADTPDNFQSRRPNTSFCFLDIRSPGLGDTAMYLCATSLVGIADTQYFGPGTRLTVL.

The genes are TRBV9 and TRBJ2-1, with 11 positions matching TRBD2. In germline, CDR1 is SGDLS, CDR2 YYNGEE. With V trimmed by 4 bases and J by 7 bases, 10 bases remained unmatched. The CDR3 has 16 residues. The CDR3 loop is CASSPRLAGRGNEQFF. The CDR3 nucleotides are TGTGCCAGCAGCCCAAGACTAGCGGGAAGGGGGAATGAGCAGTTCTTC.

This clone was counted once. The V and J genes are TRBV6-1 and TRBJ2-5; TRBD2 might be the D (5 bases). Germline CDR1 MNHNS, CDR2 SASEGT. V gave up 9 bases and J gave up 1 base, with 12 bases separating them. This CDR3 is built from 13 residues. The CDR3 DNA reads TGTGCCAGTCGGGAACATATCCAAGAGACCCAGTACTTC. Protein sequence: CASREHIQETQYF.

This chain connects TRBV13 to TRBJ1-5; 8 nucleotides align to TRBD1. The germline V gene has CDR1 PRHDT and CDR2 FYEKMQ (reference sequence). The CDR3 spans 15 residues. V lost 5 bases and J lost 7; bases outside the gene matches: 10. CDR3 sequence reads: CASSTTGVEGQPQHF. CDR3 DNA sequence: TGTGCCAGCAGCACGACAGGGGTGGAGGGCCAGCCCCAGCATTTT.

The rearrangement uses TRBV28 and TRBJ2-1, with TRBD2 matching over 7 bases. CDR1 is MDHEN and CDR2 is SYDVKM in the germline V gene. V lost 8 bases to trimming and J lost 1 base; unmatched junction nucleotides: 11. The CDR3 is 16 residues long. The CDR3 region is CASLGPAGVSYNEQFF. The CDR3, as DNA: TGTGCCAGCTTGGGTCCGGCGGGAGTGTCCTACAATGAGCAGTTCTTC.

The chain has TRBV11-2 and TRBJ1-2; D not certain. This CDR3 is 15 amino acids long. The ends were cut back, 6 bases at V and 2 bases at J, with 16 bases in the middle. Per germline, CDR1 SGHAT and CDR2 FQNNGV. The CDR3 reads CASSYVVGGNYGYTF. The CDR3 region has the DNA TGTGCCAGCAGTTATGTCGTTGGCGGGAACTATGGCTACACCTTC.

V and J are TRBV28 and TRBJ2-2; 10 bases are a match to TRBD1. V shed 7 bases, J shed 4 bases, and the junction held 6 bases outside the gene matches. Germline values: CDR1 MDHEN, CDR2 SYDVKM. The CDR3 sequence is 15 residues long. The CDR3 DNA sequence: TGTGCCAGCACCAGACAGGGGGCGGGCACCGGGGAGCTGTTTTTT. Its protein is CASTRQGAGTGELFF.

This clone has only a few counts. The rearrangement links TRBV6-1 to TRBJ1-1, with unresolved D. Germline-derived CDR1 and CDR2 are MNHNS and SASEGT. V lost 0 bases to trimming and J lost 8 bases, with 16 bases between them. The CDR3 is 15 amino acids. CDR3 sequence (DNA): TGTGCCAGCAGTGAAGCCCCTAGGACTACGAGGGAAGCTTTCTTT. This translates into CASSEAPRTTREAFF.

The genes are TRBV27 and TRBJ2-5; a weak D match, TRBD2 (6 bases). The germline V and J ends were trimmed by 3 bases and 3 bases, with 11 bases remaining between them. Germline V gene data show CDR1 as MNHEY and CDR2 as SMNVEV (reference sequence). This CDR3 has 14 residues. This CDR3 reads CASSFGRGEETQYF. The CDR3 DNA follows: TGTGCCAGCAGTTTCGGGAGAGGCGAAGAGACCCAGTACTTC.

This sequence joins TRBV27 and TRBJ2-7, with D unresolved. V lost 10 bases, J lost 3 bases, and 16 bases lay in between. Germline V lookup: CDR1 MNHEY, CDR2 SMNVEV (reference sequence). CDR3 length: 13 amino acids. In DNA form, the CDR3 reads TGTGCCACCTCCGATCCCAGACTCTACGAGCAGTACTTC. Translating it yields CATSDPRLYEQYF.

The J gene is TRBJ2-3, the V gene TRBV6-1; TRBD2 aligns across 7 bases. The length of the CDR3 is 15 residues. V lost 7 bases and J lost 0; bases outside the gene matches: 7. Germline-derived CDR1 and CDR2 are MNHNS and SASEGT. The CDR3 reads CASTTDGGSTDTQYF. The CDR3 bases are TGTGCCAGCACCACCGACGGGGGGAGCACAGATACGCAGTATTTT.

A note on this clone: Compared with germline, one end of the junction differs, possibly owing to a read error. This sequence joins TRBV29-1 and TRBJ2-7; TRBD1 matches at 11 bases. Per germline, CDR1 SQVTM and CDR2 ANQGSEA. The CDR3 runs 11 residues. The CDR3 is CSGGTGGNLDF. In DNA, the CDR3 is TGCAGCGGGGGGACAGGGGGAAATTTGGACTTC.

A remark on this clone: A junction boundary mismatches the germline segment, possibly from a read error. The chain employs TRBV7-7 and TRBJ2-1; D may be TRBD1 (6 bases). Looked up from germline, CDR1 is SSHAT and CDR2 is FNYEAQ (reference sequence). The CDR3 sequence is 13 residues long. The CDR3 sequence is CASSLDRGNEQFF. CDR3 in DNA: TGTGCTAGCAGCTTAGATAGGGGGAATGAGCAGTTCTTC. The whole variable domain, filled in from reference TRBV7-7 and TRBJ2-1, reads GAGVSQSPRYKVTKRGQDVTLRCDPISSHATLYWYQQALGQGPEFLTYFNYEAQPDKSGLPSDRFSAERPEGSISTLTIQRTEQRDSAMYRCASSLDRGNEQFFGPGTRLTVL.